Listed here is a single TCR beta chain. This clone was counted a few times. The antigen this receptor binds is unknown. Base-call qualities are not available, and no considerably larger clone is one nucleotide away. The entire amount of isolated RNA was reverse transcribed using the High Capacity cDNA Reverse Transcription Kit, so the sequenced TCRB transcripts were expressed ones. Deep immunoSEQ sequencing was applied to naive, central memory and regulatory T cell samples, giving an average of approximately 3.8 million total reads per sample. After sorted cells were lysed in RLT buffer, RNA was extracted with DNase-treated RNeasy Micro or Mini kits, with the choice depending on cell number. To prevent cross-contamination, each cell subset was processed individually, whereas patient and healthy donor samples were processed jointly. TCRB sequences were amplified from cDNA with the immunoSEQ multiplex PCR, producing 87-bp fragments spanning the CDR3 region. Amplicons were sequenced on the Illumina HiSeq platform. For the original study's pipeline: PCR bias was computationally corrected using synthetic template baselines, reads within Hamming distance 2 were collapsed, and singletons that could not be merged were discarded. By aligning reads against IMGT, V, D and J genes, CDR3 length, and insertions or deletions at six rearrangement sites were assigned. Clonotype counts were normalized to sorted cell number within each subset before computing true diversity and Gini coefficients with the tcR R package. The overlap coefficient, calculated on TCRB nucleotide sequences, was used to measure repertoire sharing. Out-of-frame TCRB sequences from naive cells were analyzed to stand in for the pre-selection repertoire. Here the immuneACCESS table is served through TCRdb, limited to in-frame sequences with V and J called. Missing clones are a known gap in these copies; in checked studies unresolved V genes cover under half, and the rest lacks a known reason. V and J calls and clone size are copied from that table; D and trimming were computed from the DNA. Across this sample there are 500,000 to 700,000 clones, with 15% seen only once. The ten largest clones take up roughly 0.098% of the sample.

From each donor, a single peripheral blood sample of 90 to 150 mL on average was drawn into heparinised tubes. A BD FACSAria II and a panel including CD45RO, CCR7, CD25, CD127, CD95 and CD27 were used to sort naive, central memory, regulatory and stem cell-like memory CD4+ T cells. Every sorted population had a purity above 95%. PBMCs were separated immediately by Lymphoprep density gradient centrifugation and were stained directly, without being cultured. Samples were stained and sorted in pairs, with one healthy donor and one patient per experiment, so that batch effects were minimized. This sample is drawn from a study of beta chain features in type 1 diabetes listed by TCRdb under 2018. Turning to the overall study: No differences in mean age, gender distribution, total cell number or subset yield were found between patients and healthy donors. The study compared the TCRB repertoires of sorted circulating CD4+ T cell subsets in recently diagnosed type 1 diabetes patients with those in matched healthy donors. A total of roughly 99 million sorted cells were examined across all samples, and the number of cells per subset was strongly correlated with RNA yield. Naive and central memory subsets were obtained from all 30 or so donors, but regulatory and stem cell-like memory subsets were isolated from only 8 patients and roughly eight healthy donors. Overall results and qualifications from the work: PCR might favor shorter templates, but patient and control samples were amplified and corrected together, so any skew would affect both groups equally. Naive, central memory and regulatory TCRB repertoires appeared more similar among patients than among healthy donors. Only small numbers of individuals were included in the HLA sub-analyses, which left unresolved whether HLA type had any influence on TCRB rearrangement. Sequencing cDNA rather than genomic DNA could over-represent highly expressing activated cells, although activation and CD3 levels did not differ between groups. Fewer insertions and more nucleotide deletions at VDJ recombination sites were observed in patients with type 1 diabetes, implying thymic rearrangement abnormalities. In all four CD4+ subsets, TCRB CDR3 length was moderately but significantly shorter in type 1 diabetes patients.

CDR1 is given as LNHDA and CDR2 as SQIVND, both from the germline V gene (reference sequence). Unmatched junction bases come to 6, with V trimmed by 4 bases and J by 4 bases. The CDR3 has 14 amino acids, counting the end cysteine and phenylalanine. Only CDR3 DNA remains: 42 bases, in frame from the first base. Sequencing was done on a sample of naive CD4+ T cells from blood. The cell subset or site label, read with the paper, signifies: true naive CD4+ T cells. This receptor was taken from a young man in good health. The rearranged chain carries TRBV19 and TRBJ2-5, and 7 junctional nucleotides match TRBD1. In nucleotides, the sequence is TGTGCCAGTAGTACCCGGACAGGTGGAGAGACCCAGTACTTC. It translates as CASSTRTGGETQYF.